These T cell receptor beta chains were read from a single sample in a study of blood T cell repertoires in COVID-19. The method was immunoSEQ multiplex PCR; TCRdb's version includes in-frame clones alone and lacks a portion of them. The data contain fewer than 400,000 clones, approximately 86% of them singletons. The source material was peripheral blood. Source of these receptors: a human donor in a cohort sampled during active COVID-19. Both conserved end residues are part of each CDR3. Fields, in order: clone size, D gene, V gene, J gene, CDR3 length, CDR3 DNA, CDR3 protein. D genes are given only for firm matches. Clone sizes are given selectively: once, few, many, or a class where the clone is expanded.

.	TRBD2	TRBV2	TRBJ2-1	14	TGTGCCAGCAGCGCCGGACTAGCGGGAGCAGAGCAGTTCTTC	CASSAGLAGAEQFF
.	.	TRBV19	TRBJ2-6	18	TGTGCCAGTAGTCTACAGGGAAGGCAACGCTCTAGGGCCAACGTCCTGACTTTC	CASSLQGRQRSRANVLTF
.	TRBD2	TRBV19	TRBJ2-1	17	TGTGCCAGTAGTAACCGGGCGGGGGGGTCGCCGAACAATGAGCAGTTCTTC	CASSNRAGGSPNNEQFF
.	.	TRBV5-1	TRBJ2-5	15	TGCGCCAGCAGCCCTCGCGGGGTGTGGAGAGAGACCCAGTACTTC	CASSPRGVWRETQYF
.	.	TRBV18	TRBJ1-2	14	TGTGCCAGCTCACCAGACGGAGAAGTTTATGGCTACACCTTC	CASSPDGEVYGYTF
.	.	TRBV5-1	TRBJ1-1	15	TGCGCCAGCAGCTTGGATGGGCAGCTTGGATGGGAAGCTTTCTTT	CASSLDGQLGWEAFF
few	.	TRBV4-1	TRBJ1-4	16	TGCGCCAGCAGCCAAGGTCCCTTGCGAGGGAATGAAAAACTGTTTTTT	CASSQGPLRGNEKLFF
.	TRBD2	TRBV2	TRBJ2-1	14	TGTGCCAGCAGTGATTCTAGCGGGAGTATTGAGCAGTTCTTC	CASSDSSGSIEQFF
.	.	TRBV6-1	TRBJ1-6	16	TGTGCCAGCAGTGAGACGAGTGCAGGGGTACCATCACCCCTCCACTTT	CASSETSAGVPSPLHF
.	.	TRBV5-1	TRBJ2-7	16	TGCGCCAGCAGCTTGAGTGCGGGGAGTCCCTTTGACGAGCAGTACTTC	CASSLSAGSPFDEQYF
.	.	TRBV28	TRBJ2-7	14	TGTGCCAGCATCCTTAGCGGAACCCGCCACGAGCAGTACTTC	CASILSGTRHEQYF
.	.	TRBV11-2	TRBJ2-1	13	TGTGCCAGCAGCTCCGTCCGGTTCGCTGAGCAGTTCTTC	CASSSVRFAEQFF
.	.	TRBV2	TRBJ2-7	13	TGTGCCAGCAGTCCCTCACCTATTTACGAGCAGTACTTC	CASSPSPIYEQYF
few	TRBD1	TRBV7-9	TRBJ1-2	17	TGTGCCAGCATCCCACCCTTGAGGACAGGGCTCTTCCATGGCTACACCTTC	CASIPPLRTGLFHGYTF
.	.	TRBV29-1	TRBJ1-2	11	TGCAGCGTCCTCCGGGGGGGTGGCTACACCTTC	CSVLRGGGYTF
.	.	TRBV5-6	TRBJ1-4	16	TGTGCCAGCAGCTTGTCTGGACAGCTCTCGGGAGAAAAACTGTTTTTT	CASSLSGQLSGEKLFF
.	.	TRBV21-1	TRBJ2-7	16	TGTGCCAGCAGCAAAAGGCCGAGACAGGGCAACTACGAGCAGTACTTC	CASSKRPRQGNYEQYF
.	TRBD1	TRBV13	TRBJ2-4	15	TGTGCCAGCAGCTTTGGGACAGGGGGCCCGGGCATTCAGTACTTC	CASSFGTGGPGIQYF
few	TRBD1	TRBV19	TRBJ1-5	13	TGTGCCAGTAGCGACAGGGAGAATCAGCCCCAGCATTTT	CASSDRENQPQHF
few	.	TRBV30	TRBJ2-1	14	TGTGCCTGGAGTGTACTGGGGGGAGTCGATGAGCAGTTCTTC	CAWSVLGGVDEQFF
.	.	TRBV27	TRBJ1-1	15	TGTGCCAGCAGTTTATCCCGCGTGCTGAGCTCTGAAGCTTTCTTT	CASSLSRVLSSEAFF
.	.	TRBV5-5	TRBJ2-3	14	TGTGCCAGCAGCTTGACAGCTTTGCCAGATACGCAGTATTTT	CASSLTALPDTQYF
.	TRBD2	TRBV2	TRBJ2-7	14	TGTGCCAGCGGGGGAGCGGGAGGGCCAGGCGAGCAGTACTTC	CASGGAGGPGEQYF
.	TRBD1	TRBV9	TRBJ2-7	15	TGTGCCAGCAGCGTAGTCCAGGGACAGGGGGAAGAGCAGTACTTC	CASSVVQGQGEEQYF
.	.	TRBV5-6	TRBJ2-6	15	TGTGCCAGCAGCGACCGGGGGACTGGGGCCAACGTCCTGACTTTC	CASSDRGTGANVLTF
medium-sized	.	TRBV28	TRBJ1-6	17	TGTGCCAGCAGTTCAACCGACACAAGCTCCTATAATTCACCCCTCCACTTT	CASSSTDTSSYNSPLHF
.	TRBD2	TRBV19	TRBJ2-3	18	TGTGCCAGTAGCTTACGACTAGCGGGAGGCCCTCTCACAGATACGCAGTATTTT	CASSLRLAGGPLTDTQYF
.	.	TRBV6-6	TRBJ1-5	18	TGTGCCAGCAGTCTGGTTTTAGGGGGACTATATAGCAATCAGCCCCAGCATTTT	CASSLVLGGLYSNQPQHF